This T cell receptor (beta chain) was documented in a study of control samples from healthy donors and cancer patients (dated by TCRdb to 2018 to 2020). The germline ends are 10 bases apart after V is trimmed by 0 bases and J by 5 bases. The germline V gene supplies CDR1 SGHTA and CDR2 FQGNSA. Its CDR3 holds 14 amino acids, cysteine through phenylalanine. Only the CDR3 portion is preserved as DNA: 42 bases, with reading frame beginning at the first base. Libraries were constructed by the immunoSEQ multiplex PCR assay. The source is immuneACCESS, and TCRdb retained only in-frame sequences with V and J called. Part of the clones is not carried over; for the studies checked, unresolved V genes explain less than half of this, and the remainder is unexplained. Within this sample are about 73,000 clones, with about 90% of them counted one time only. 15% to 20% of the sample rests with the top ten. About this clone: The clone's antigen remains unknown. No base quality information exists; no much larger clone differs at one position.

The rearranged chain carries TRBV7-2 and TRBJ1-2; the D gene is not confidently resolved. The sample taken for sequencing was PBMCs. This receptor was obtained from a man between 60 and 70 years old with lung cancer. The CDR3 is CASSLAQEGYGYTF. The nucleotides are TGTGCCAGCAGCTTAGCGCAAGAGGGATATGGCTACACCTTC.